Listed below are T cell receptor beta chains from one sample, sequenced in a study of control samples from healthy donors and cancer patients. The protocol was immunoSEQ multiplex PCR, while the TCRdb copy is restricted to in-frame clones and leaves out a portion. The sample carries some 120,000 clones, about nine tenths recorded once. Input material: blood. These receptors originate from a man in his forties in good health. CDR3s leave out the opening cysteine and the closing phenylalanine or tryptophan. D genes are given only for firm matches.

v_gene,d_gene,j_gene,CDR3aa
TRBV24-1,NA,TRBJ2-2,ATSHPNTGELF
TRBV7-9,TRBD1,TRBJ2-7,ASGDRGLYEQY
TRBV27,NA,TRBJ1-1,ASSPNRQMSTEAF
TRBV9,NA,TRBJ1-1,ASSVGGAQNTEAF
TRBV10-2,TRBD2,TRBJ2-1,ASSGTSGGGEQF
TRBV7-9,NA,TRBJ1-1,ASSLEGWAPENTEAF
TRBV4-1,NA,TRBJ2-5,ASSMATGLETQY
TRBV30,NA,TRBJ2-7,AWSVPGRGSYEQY
TRBV30,TRBD1,TRBJ1-2,AWSVFGTANYVYT
TRBV24-1,NA,TRBJ1-2,ATSEGGRGYT
TRBV3-1/TRBV3-2,NA,TRBJ2-6,ASSQRAIRAGANVLT
TRBV30,TRBD1,TRBJ2-5,AWRRQGMVQETQY
TRBV5-5,NA,TRBJ1-5,ASSLGFFPNQPQH
TRBV12-5,TRBD2,TRBJ2-2,ASGSGANTGELF
TRBV4-1,TRBD2,TRBJ2-5,ASSQDQASGGQETQY
TRBV18,NA,TRBJ1-1,ASSIRTTEAF
TRBV20-1,TRBD2,TRBJ2-3,RASAGG
TRBV19,NA,TRBJ1-5,ASSIWADQPQH
TRBV6-5,NA,TRBJ2-7,ASSPRTSSYEQY
TRBV5-6,TRBD1,TRBJ2-3,ASSLMGTGRSTDTQY
TRBV9,NA,TRBJ1-4,ASSPTWTNEKLF
TRBV29-1,NA,TRBJ1-2,SVVAANYGYT
TRBV5-1,NA,TRBJ1-3,ASKESSGNTIY
TRBV2,NA,TRBJ1-4,ASRGQTRNEKLF
TRBV19,TRBD1,TRBJ2-5,ASSIDARGLPGETQY
TRBV4-1,NA,TRBJ1-6,ASSQDRRNYNSPLH
TRBV25-1,NA,TRBJ1-2,ASSEYGRGQGYGYT
TRBV30,NA,TRBJ2-7,AWTDSSYEQY
TRBV7-3,NA,TRBJ2-3,ASSLQPGLLGTDTQY
TRBV18,NA,TRBJ2-3,ASSPLLTDTQY
TRBV10-2,NA,TRBJ2-5,ASSDLQAFGETQY
TRBV6-1,TRBD2,TRBJ2-1,ASSGAVPGLAGGLYNEQF
TRBV7-2,TRBD2,TRBJ2-7,ASSLGLAGVFRSYEQY
TRBV19,NA,TRBJ2-3,ASSPLQGYTDTQY
TRBV29-1,TRBD1,TRBJ2-7,SVDGQGAYEQY
TRBV7-2,NA,TRBJ1-1,VSSKYGQLNTEAF
TRBV6-5,NA,TRBJ2-5,ASTRDRNLKETQY